These T cell receptor beta chains were read from a single sample in a study of T cell clones after liver transplantation. TCRdb's copy holds only in-frame clones and misses some; the assay was immunoSEQ multiplex PCR. The data show nearly 55,000 clones, approximately 84% seen once. The sequencing here drew on CD4+ T cells from blood, taken before liver transplant. The receptors come from a human donor who received a liver transplant. Each CDR3 is given without its conserved first and last residue. A D gene is named only where the DNA matches it firmly. A row's size may be missing; if present it is once, few, many or a size class.

D gene	V gene	clone size	CDR3 protein
-	TRBV18	-	ASKWGDSYEQY
-	TRBV7-8	-	ASSLNSPRAGDTQY
TRBD1	TRBV10-3	-	AISEEGAQEKLF
-	TRBV5-4	-	ASSRDPTETQETQY
-	TRBV6-4	-	ASSDSLGEGGGLGEQY
TRBD1	TRBV6-5	-	ASRYNRGGAEAF
TRBD1	TRBV14	-	ASSQSRGLRNNEQF
-	TRBV27	-	ASRENRGNEKLF
TRBD1	TRBV9	-	ASSPLTGDTEAF
TRBD1	TRBV19	-	ASSIVLGQNNEKLF
-	TRBV6-4	-	ASSEELNYQPQH
-	TRBV4-1	-	ASSQESRAVAQF
-	TRBV28	-	ASSLTAEDTEAF
-	TRBV18	few	ASSPPGSSYNEQF
TRBD2	TRBV11-1	-	ASSFDGLKPGLADYEQY
-	TRBV6-1	-	ASRWGATEAF
TRBD2	TRBV7-2	-	ASSFTSGSYNEQF
-	TRBV10-3	-	AISERSSGNTIY
-	TRBV29-1	-	SVARDRAGEQY
-	TRBV5-6	-	ASSLVSRLSGNTIY
-	TRBV20-1	once	SARGHEQY
-	TRBV10-3	-	AISSGEGRSF
-	TRBV28	-	ASHGALGTDTQY
-	TRBV9	-	ASSVDGHGGYT
-	TRBV5-4	-	ASSLAGSQETQY
-	TRBV6-1	-	ASIINRSGGELF
-	TRBV6-5	few	ASSYSGREQF
TRBD2	TRBV25-1	-	ASSSTSGENTGELF
-	TRBV18	-	ASSLRSDSNTGELF
-	TRBV19	-	ASSIRVRYEQY
TRBD2	TRBV27	-	ASSPGLAGDEQY
TRBD1	TRBV19	-	ASRWTGNQPQH
-	TRBV19	-	ASSIDGRPYEQY
TRBD1	TRBV5-1	-	ASRVGTVYDNEQF
-	TRBV5-1	-	ASTWGVNYGYT
-	TRBV5-5	-	ASSLRAGDAYNSPLH
TRBD1	TRBV9	-	ASSVGEGTGFPYEQY
TRBD2	TRBV27	-	ASSPHGLAGGWNEQF
-	TRBV15	-	ATSRGGGDSPLH
-	TRBV2	-	ASSEIYEQF
-	TRBV4-3	-	ASSQERGGPYTQY
-	TRBV5-1	-	ASSRDTQYNEQF
-	TRBV5-6	-	ASSWGKARNYGYT
TRBD2	TRBV9	-	ASNPSGSLSDTQY
-	TRBV19	-	ASAQGPLSYEQY
-	TRBV9	-	ASSVAVTKQETQY
-	TRBV13	-	ASSPAQGRRAF
-	TRBV6-1	once	ASRDIYSNQPQH
-	TRBV6-5	-	ASRLNIGPGNTIY
-	TRBV13	-	ASSYTGGELF
-	TRBV28	-	ASSFGSVGNTEAF
TRBD1	TRBV5-4	-	ASSPDRVKAEQY
-	TRBV10-3	-	ATSPPEADTQY
TRBD2	TRBV15	-	ATSSIAGAGETQY
-	TRBV5-1	-	ASSLGQGHGYT
TRBD1	TRBV18	-	ASRDTGATGELF
-	TRBV7-2	-	ASSPRGDNEQF